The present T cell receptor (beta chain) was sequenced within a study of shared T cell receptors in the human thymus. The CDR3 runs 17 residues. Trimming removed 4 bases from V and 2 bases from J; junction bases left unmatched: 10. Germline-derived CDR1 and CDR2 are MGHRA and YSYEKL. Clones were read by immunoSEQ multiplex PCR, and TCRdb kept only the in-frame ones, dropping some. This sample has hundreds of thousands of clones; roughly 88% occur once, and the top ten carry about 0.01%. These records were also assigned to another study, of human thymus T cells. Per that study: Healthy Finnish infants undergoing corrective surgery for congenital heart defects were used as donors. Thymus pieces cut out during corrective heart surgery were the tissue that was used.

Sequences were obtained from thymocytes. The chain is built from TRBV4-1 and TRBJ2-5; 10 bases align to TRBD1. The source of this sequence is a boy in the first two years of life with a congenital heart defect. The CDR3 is CASSPGQGVREQETQYF. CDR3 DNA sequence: TGCGCCAGCAGCCCAGGACAGGGGGTCAGAGAACAAGAGACCCAGTACTTC.